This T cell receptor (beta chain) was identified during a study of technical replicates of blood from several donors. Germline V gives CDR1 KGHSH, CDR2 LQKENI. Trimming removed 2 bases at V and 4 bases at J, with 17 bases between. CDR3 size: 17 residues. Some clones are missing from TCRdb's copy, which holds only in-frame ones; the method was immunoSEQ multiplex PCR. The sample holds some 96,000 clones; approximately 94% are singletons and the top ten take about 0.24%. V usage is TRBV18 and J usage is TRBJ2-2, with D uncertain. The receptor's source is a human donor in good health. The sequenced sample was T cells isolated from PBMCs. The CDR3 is CASSPILWPDGTGELFF. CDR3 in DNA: TGTGCCAGCTCACCAATATTGTGGCCCGATGGCACCGGGGAGCTGTTTTTT. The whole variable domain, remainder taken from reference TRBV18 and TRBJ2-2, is NAGVMQNPRHLVRRRGQEARLRCSPMKGHSHVYWYRQLPEEGLKFMVYLQKENIIDESGMPKERFSAEFPKEGPSILRIQQVVRGDSAAYFCASSPILWPDGTGELFFGEGSRLTVL.